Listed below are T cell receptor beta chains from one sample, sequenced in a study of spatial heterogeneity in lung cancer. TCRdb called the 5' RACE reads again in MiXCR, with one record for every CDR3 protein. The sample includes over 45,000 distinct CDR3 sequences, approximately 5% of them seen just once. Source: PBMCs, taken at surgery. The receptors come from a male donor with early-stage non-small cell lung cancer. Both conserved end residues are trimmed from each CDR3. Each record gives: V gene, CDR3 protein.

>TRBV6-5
ASSYASGQDTQY
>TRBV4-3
ASSQDGTSGRVKKY
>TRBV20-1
STSSPVNTEAF
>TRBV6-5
ASSYGAERGYT
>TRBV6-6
ASRDTKGETQY
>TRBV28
ASTPTSGRYEQY
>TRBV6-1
ASRLSDRDGQPQH
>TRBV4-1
ASSQLRTLRSYNEQF
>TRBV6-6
ASRRQGGTGELF
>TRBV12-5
ASGLDGLAGVREQF
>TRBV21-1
ASSKPPSDNEQF
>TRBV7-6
ASSLAPYYGYT
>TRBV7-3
ASSLMISPTSYNEQF
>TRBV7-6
ASSSQTGLETQY
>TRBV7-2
ASSLLSILPDTQY